Listed here is a single TCR beta chain. Its antigen is still unknown. This entry is derived from a study of OX40 agonist ivuxolimab in advanced cancers. Libraries were prepared by immunoSEQ multiplex PCR; TCRdb keeps only in-frame clonotypes and omits some of them. The sample includes tens of thousands of clones, 65% to 90% of them seen just once. Trimming cost V 0 bases and J 4 bases, with 7 bases left between them. CDR3 length: 13 amino acids. CDR1 is SEHNR and CDR2 is FQNEAQ in the germline V gene (reference sequence). Findings and caveats of the study: Expanded clones were, on average, more numerous among CD8+ T cells than CD4+.

Here the sequenced sample was CD4+ or CD8+ T cells sorted from blood, taken in a trial of the OX40 agonist ivuxolimab. The source is an adult with an advanced solid tumor such as melanoma, head and neck, liver or kidney cancer. The chain carries TRBV7-9 and TRBJ2-7, with D maybe TRBD1 (5 bases). The CDR3 region has the DNA TGTGCCAGCAGCTTAGCCAGGGAATACGAGCAGTACTTC. Translation: CASSLAREYEQYF.